A selection of T cell receptor beta chains follows, all from one sample in a study of blood T cells in healthy people across ages. Each CDR3 protein is one row after TCRdb ran MiXCR on the 5' RACE reads. The repertoire consists of a few hundred thousand distinct CDR3 sequences, with roughly 27% occurring once and the leading ten covering over 25%. The sample taken for sequencing was blood. The receptors here all came from a woman between 65 and 79 years old in good health. Both conserved end residues are part of each CDR3. A D gene is named only where the DNA matches it firmly. Clone size is shown for a subset of rows, as once, few, many or a class of expanded clone.

D	V	size	J	CDR3	DNA
TRBD2	TRBV4-3	NA	TRBJ2-7	CASSRAYSSRERYEQYF	TGCGCCAGCAGCCGCGCTTACTCCTCGCGGGAGCGCTACGAGCAGTACTTC
TRBD2	TRBV4-2	few	TRBJ2-5	CASSQGRTSGRGWETRYF	TGTGCCAGCAGCCAAGGGAGGACTAGCGGGAGAGGTTGGGAGACCCGGTACTTC
NA	TRBV12-3/TRBV12-4	NA	TRBJ2-1	CASSLGRAVYNEQFF	TGTGCCAGCAGTTTAGGGAGGGCAGTCTACAATGAGCAGTTCTTC
NA	TRBV7-9	NA	TRBJ2-7	CASSFDRGHPIYEQYF	TGTGCCAGCAGCTTCGATCGGGGACATCCGATCTACGAGCAGTACTTC
TRBD2	TRBV24-1	NA	TRBJ2-7	CAIGLAGVSEQYF	TGTGCCATCGGACTAGCGGGAGTTTCCGAGCAGTACTTC
TRBD2	TRBV7-8	NA	TRBJ2-3	CASSPAGGGVVLGMQYF	TGTGCCAGCAGTCCAGCGGGAGGGGGCGTAGTTCTGGGTATGCAGTATTTT
TRBD2	TRBV28	NA	TRBJ2-5	CASSLRSGMETQYF	TGTGCCAGCAGTTTACGTAGCGGGATGGAGACCCAGTACTTC
TRBD1	TRBV5-1	NA	TRBJ1-1	CASSSRPNRGGRTEAFF	TGCGCCAGCAGCTCACGTCCAAACAGGGGAGGGAGAACTGAAGCTTTCTTT
NA	TRBV28	few	TRBJ1-5	CASSPPAGINQPQHF	TGTGCCAGCAGCCCCCCGGCAGGGATAAATCAGCCCCAGCATTTT
TRBD1	TRBV12-3/TRBV12-4	NA	TRBJ2-1	CASSRQGMGYNEQFF	TGTGCCAGCAGTCGACAGGGAATGGGCTACAATGAGCAGTTCTTC
TRBD2	TRBV10-3	few	TRBJ2-3	CAISEGTSGSTDTQYF	TGTGCCATCAGTGAGGGGACTAGCGGCAGCACAGATACGCAGTATTTT
NA	TRBV18	many	TRBJ1-1	CATGDNPNTEAFF	TGTGCCACCGGGGACAATCCGAACACTGAAGCTTTCTTT
TRBD1	TRBV12-3/TRBV12-4	few	TRBJ1-5	CASSPLGTAYQPQHF	TGTGCCAGCAGTCCCTTAGGGACAGCTTATCAGCCCCAGCATTTT
TRBD1	TRBV3-1	NA	TRBJ1-6	CASSLEDRENSPLHF	TGTGCCAGCAGCCTGGAGGACAGGGAGAATTCACCCCTCCACTTT
NA	TRBV18	NA	TRBJ1-1	CASSPPGRGAMNTEAFF	TGTGCCAGCTCACCCCCCGGGCGGGGTGCGATGAACACTGAAGCTTTCTTT
NA	TRBV11-1	many	TRBJ2-5	CASSLETFQETQYF	TGTGCCAGCAGCTTAGAGACTTTCCAAGAGACCCAGTACTTC
NA	TRBV7-8	NA	TRBJ1-2	CASSSTELSYGYTF	TGTGCCAGCAGCTCGACAGAGCTCAGCTATGGCTACACCTTC
NA	TRBV20-1	NA	TRBJ2-1	CSARRGTHNEQFF	TGCAGTGCTAGACGTGGAACGCACAATGAGCAGTTCTTC
NA	TRBV12-3/TRBV12-4	many	TRBJ2-7	CASSPQGYEQYF	TGTGCCAGCAGTCCACAGGGCTACGAGCAGTACTTC
NA	TRBV28	once	TRBJ1-2	CASSSPQEWYGYTF	TGTGCCAGCAGTTCGCCGCAGGAGTGGTATGGCTACACCTTC